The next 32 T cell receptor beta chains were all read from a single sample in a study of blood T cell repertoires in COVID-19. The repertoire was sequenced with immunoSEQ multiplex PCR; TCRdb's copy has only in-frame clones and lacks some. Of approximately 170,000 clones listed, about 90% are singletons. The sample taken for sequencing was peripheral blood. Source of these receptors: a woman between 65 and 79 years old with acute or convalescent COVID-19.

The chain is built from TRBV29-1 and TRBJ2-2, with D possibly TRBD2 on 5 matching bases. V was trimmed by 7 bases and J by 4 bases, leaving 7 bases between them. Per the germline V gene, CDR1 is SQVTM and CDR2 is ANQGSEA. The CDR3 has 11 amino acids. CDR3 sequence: CSAGLTGELFF. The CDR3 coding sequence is TGCAGCGCCGGACTCACCGGGGAGCTGTTTTTT.

CDR3 loop: CASSWTGGNEKLFF. CDR3 DNA: TGTGCCAGTAGTTGGACAGGAGGTAATGAAAAACTGTTTTTT. J is TRBJ1-4 and V is TRBV19; 7 bases match TRBD1. Germline V gene sequence: CDR1 LNHDA, CDR2 SQIVND (reference sequence). The CDR3 has 14 residues. The trim removed 5 bases at V and 4 bases at J, leaving 4 bases unmatched.

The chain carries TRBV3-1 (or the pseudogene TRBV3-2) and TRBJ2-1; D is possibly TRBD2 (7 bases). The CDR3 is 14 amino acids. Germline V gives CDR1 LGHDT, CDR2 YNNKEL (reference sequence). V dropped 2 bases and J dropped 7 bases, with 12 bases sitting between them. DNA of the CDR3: TGTGCCAGCAGCCAAACGGGGGGCCAAAATGAGCAGTTCTTC. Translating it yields CASSQTGGQNEQFF.

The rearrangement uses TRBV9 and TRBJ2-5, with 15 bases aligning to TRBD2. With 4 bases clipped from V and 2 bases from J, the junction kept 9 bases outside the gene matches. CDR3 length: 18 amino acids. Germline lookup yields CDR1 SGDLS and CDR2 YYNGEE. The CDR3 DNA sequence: TGTGCCAGCAGCCTCGGGACTAGCGGGAGGCCGGGACAAGAGACCCAGTACTTC. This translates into CASSLGTSGRPGQETQYF.

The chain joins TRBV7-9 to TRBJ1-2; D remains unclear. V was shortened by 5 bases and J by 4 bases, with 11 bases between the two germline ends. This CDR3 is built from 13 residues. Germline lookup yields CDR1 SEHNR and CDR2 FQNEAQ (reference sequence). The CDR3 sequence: CASSRQERYGYTF. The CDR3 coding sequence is TGTGCCAGCAGCCGTCAAGAGCGCTATGGCTACACCTTC. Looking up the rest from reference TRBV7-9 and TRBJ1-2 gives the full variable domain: DTGVSQNPRHKITKRGQNVTFRCDPISEHNRLYWYRQTLGQGPEFLTYFQNEAQLEKSRLLSDRFSAERPKGSFSTLEIQRTEQGDSAMYLCASSRQERYGYTFGSGTRLTVV.

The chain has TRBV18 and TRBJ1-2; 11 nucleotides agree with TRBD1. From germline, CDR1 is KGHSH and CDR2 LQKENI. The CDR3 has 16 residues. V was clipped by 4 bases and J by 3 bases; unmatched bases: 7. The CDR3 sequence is CASSLGTGGFDYGYTF. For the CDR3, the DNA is TGTGCCAGCTCACTAGGGACAGGGGGTTTCGACTATGGCTACACCTTC.

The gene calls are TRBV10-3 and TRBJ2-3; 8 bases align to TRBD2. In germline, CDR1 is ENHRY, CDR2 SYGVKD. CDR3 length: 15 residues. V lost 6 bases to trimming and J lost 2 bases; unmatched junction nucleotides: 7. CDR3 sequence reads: CAIRLSGADTDTQYF. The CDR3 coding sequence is TGTGCCATCAGGCTTAGCGGGGCAGACACAGATACGCAGTATTTT.

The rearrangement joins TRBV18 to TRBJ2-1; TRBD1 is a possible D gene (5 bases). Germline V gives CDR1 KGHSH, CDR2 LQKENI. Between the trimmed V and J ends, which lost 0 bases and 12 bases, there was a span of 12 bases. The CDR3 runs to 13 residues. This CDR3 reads CASSPPGPRGQFF. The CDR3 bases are TGTGCCAGCTCACCACCGGGGCCGCGCGGGCAGTTCTTC.

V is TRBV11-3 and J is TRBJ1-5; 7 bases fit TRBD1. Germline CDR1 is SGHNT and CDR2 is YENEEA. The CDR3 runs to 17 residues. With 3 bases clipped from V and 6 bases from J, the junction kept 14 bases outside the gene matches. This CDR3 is CASSLKPPGGRGQPQHF. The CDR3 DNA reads TGTGCCAGCAGCTTGAAGCCACCAGGGGGAAGAGGTCAGCCCCAGCATTTT.

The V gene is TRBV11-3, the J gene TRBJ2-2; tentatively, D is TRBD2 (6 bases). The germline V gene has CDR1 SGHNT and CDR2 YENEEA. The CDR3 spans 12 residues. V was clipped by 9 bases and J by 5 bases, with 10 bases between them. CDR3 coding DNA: TGTGCCAGTTCCCGGGGGACCGGGGAGCTGTTTTTT. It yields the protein CASSRGTGELFF.

The CDR3 loop is CASSKTGQVLNSPLHF. CDR3 nucleotide sequence: TGTGCCAGCAGCAAAACGGGACAGGTCCTTAATTCACCCCTCCACTTT. The V call is TRBV7-9, the J call TRBJ1-6; 8 bases fit TRBD1. Germline V lookup: CDR1 SEHNR, CDR2 FQNEAQ (reference sequence). The CDR3 is made up of 16 amino acids. The V gene end was trimmed by 5 bases and the J gene end by 6 bases; junction bases not matched to a gene: 9.

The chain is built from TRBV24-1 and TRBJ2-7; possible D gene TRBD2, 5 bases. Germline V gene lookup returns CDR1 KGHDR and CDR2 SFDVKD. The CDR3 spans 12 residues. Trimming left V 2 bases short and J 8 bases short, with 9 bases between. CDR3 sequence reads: CATSDSGVKQYF. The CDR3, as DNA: TGTGCCACCAGTGATTCCGGGGTAAAGCAGTACTTC.

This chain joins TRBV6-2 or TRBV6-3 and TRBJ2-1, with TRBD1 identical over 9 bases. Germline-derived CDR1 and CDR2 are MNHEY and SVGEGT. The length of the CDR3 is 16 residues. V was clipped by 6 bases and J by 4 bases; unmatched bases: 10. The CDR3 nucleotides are TGTGCCAGCAGCCCTACCGGGACAGGGACTTACAATGAGCAGTTCTTC. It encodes CASSPTGTGTYNEQFF.

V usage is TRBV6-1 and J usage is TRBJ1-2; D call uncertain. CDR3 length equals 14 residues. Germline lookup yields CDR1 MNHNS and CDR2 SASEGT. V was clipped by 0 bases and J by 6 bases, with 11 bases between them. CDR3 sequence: CASSEAGRGNGYTF. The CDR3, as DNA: TGTGCCAGCAGTGAAGCTGGCAGAGGCAATGGCTACACCTTC.

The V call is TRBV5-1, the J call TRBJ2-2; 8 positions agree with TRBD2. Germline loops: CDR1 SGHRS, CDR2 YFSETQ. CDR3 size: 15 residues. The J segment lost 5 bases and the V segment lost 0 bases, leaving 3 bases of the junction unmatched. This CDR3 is CASSLEGGRTGELFF. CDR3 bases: TGCGCCAGCAGCTTGGAGGGCGGGAGGACCGGGGAGCTGTTTTTT. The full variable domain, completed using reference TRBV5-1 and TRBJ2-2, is KAGVTQTPRYLIKTRGQQVTLSCSPISGHRSVSWYQQTPGQGLQFLFEYFSETQRNKGNFPGRFSGRQFSNSRSEMNVSTLELGDSALYLCASSLEGGRTGELFFGEGSRLTVL.

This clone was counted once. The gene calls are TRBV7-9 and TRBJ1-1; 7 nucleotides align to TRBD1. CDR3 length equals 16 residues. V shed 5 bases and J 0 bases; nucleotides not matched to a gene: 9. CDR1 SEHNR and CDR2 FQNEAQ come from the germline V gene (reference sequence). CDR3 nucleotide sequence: TGTGCCAGCAGCCCAGGAACCGGGACAGTGAACACTGAAGCTTTCTTT. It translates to CASSPGTGTVNTEAFF. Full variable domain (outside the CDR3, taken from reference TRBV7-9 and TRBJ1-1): DTGVSQNPRHKITKRGQNVTFRCDPISEHNRLYWYRQTLGQGPEFLTYFQNEAQLEKSRLLSDRFSAERPKGSFSTLEIQRTEQGDSAMYLCASSPGTGTVNTEAFFGQGTRLTVV.

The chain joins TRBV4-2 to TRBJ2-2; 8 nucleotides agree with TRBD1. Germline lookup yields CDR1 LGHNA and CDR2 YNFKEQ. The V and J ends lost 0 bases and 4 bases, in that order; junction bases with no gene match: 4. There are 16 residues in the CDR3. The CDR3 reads CASSQDIRGPTGELFF. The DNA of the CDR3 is TGTGCCAGCAGCCAAGATATCAGGGGGCCCACCGGGGAGCTGTTTTTT.

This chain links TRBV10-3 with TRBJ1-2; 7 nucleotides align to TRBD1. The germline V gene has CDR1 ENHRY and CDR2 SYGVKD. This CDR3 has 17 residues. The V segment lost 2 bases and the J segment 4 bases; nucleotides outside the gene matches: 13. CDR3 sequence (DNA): TGTGCCATCAGTGAGGGGGACAGCCGCAGCAACACCTATGGCTACACCTTC. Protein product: CAISEGDSRSNTYGYTF.

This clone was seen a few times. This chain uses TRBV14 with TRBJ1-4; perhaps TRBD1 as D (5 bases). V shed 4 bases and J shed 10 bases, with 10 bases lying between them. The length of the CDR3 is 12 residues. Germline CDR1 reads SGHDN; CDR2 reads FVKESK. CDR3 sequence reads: CASSPPDRKLFF. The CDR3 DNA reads TGTGCCAGCAGCCCGCCCGACAGAAAACTGTTTTTT.

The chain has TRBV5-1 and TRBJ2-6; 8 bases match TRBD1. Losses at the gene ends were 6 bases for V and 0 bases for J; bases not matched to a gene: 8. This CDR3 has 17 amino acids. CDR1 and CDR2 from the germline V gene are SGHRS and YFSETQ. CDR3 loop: CASTRTGIISGANVLTF. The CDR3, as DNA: TGCGCCAGCACGAGGACAGGGATCATCTCTGGGGCCAACGTCCTGACTTTC.

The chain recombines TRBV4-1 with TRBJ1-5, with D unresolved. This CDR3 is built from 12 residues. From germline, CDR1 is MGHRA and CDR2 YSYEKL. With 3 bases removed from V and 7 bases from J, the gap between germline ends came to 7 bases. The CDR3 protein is CASSQPAQPQHF. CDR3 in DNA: TGCGCCAGCAGCCAGCCCGCGCAGCCCCAGCATTTT.

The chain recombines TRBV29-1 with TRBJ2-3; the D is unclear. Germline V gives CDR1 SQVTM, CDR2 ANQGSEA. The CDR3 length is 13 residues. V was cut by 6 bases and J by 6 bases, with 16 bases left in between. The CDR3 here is CSVAVRLGDTQYF. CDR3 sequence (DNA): TGCAGCGTGGCGGTCCGGCTCGGGGATACGCAGTATTTT.

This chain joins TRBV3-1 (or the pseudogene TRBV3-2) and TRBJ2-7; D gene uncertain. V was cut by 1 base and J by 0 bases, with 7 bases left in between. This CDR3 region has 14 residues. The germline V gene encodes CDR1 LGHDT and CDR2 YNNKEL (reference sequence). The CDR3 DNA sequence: TGTGCCAGCAGCCAAGCCCCCTCCTCCTACGAGCAGTACTTC. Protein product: CASSQAPSSYEQYF.

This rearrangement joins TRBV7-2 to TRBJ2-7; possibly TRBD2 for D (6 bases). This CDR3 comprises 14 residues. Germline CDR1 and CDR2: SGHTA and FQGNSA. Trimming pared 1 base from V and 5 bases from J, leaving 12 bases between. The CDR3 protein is CASSLVASVNEQYF. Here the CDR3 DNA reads TGTGCCAGCAGCTTAGTTGCTAGCGTCAACGAGCAGTACTTC.

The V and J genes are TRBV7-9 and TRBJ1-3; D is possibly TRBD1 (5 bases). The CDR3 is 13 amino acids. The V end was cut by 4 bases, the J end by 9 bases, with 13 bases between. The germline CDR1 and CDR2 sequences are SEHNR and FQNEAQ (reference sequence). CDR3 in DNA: TGTGCCAGCAGCTCCAAGGGCGGGGGCACCATATATTTT. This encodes CASSSKGGGTIYF.

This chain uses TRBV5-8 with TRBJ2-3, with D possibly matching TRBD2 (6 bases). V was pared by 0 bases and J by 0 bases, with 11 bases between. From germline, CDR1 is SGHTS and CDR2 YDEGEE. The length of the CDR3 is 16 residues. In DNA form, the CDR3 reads TGTGCCAGCAGCTTGGCGGCAGGGACTAGCACAGATACGCAGTATTTT. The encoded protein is CASSLAAGTSTDTQYF.

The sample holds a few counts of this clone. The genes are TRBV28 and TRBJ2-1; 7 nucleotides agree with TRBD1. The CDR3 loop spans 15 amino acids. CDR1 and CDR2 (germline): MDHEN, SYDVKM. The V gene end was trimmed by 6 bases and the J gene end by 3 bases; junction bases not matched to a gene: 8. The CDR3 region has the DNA TGTGCCAGCAGACCATACTGGGACAGCTACAATGAGCAGTTCTTC. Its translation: CASRPYWDSYNEQFF.

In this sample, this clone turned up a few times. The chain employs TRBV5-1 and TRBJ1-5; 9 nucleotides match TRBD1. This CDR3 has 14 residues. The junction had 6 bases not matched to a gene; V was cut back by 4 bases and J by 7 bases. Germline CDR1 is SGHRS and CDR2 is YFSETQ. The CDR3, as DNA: TGCGCCAGCAGCCCTGGGACAGGGATGCAGCCCCAGCATTTT. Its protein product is CASSPGTGMQPQHF.

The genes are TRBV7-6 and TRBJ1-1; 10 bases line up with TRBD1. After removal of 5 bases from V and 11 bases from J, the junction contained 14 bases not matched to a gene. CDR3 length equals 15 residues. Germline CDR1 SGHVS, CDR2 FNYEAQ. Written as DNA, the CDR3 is TGTGCCAGCAGCGGGGGGAGACAGGGGGCGGGCCTGGCTTTCTTT. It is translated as CASSGGRQGAGLAFF.

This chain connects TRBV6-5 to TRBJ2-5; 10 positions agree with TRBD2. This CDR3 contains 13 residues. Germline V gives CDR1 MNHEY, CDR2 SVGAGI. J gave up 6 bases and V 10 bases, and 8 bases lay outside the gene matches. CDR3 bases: TGTGCCACTAAACTAGCGGGGATTCAGACCCAGTACTTC. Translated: CATKLAGIQTQYF.

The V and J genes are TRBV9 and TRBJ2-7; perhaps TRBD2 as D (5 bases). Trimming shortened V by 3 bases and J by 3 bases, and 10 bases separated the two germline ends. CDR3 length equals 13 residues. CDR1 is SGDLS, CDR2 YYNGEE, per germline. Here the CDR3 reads CASSGERSYEQYF. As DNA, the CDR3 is TGTGCCAGCAGCGGGGAGAGGAGCTACGAGCAGTACTTC.

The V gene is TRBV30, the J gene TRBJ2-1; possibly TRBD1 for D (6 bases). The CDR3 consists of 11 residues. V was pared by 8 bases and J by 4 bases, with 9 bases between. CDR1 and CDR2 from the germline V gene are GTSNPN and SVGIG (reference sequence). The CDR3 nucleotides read TGTGCCGTCAGGGGATACAATGAGCAGTTCTTC. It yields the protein CAVRGYNEQFF. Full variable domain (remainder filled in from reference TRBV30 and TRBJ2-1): SQTIHQWPATLVQPVGSPLSLECTVEGTSNPNLYWYRQAAGRGLQLLFYSVGIGQISSEVPQNLSASRPQDRQFILSSKKLLLSDSGFYLCAVRGYNEQFFGPGTRLTVL.